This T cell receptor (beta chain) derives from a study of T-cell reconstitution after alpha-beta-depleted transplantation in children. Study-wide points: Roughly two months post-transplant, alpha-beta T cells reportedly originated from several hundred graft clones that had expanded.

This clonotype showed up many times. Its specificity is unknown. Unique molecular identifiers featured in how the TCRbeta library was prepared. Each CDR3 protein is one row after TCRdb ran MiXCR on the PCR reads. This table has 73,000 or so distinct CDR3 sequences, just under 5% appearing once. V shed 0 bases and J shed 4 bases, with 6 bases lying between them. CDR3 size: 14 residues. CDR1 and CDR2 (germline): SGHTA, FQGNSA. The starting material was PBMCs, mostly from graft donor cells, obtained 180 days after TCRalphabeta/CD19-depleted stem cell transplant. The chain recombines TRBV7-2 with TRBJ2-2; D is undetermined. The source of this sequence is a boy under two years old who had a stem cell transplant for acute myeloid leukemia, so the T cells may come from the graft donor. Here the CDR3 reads CASSLATATGELFF. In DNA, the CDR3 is TGTGCCAGCAGCTTAGCCACGGCCACCGGGGAGCTGTTTTTT.